Reported below is one T cell receptor beta chain. Its specificity is not known. This CDR3 comprises 15 residues. The germline CDR1 and CDR2 sequences are MNHEY and SMNVEV (reference sequence). V lost 6 bases to trimming and J lost 2 bases, with 16 bases between them. TCRdb keeps only in-frame clones here, not all; method: immunoSEQ multiplex PCR. This sample yields fewer than 55,000 clones, of which 94% are seen a single time; 2.9% belongs to the top ten. The record originates from a study of T cells after posttransplantation cyclophosphamide. General study findings and limits: Donor-recipient repertoire similarity was low at 1-2 months, rising over year one. Skin or GI-infiltrating T cells shared few TRB sequences with blood.

The source is a woman in her twenties or thirties in good health and a related stem cell transplant donor. The chain recombines TRBV27 with TRBJ1-2, with D unresolved. Sequencing was done on a sample of PBMCs. The DNA of the CDR3 is TGTGCCAGCAGACTCAGGCCAGGAACCAACTATGGCTACACCTTC. Its protein is CASRLRPGTNYGYTF.